Below are 5 T cell receptor beta chains sequenced from a single sample in a study of response to subunit inactivated influenza vaccine. TCRdb redid the calling of the RT-PCR reads with MiXCR, one entry per CDR3 protein. Of hundreds of thousands of distinct CDR3 sequences listed, approximately 23% are singletons. This sample comprised PBMCs from blood, obtained 21 months after vaccination. These receptors all stem from a man in his fifties or sixties who received an inactivated influenza vaccine.

As for this clonotype: One junction end disagrees with the germline gene, perhaps due to a read error. The DNA for the CDR3 is TGTGCCAGCAGTTACCGGGTGCACTACGGGCAGTACTTC. Translation gives CASSYRVHYGQYF. The chain uses TRBV12-3 or TRBV12-4 and TRBJ2-7, with unresolved D. The CDR3 runs 13 residues.

The rearrangement joins TRBV2 to TRBJ2-7; D is possibly TRBD1 (5 bases). Germline-derived CDR1 and CDR2 are SNHLY and FYNNEI. With 7 bases removed from V and 4 bases from J, the gap between germline ends came to 14 bases. This CDR3 spans 13 amino acids. The CDR3 bases are TGTGCCAGCACGCGGACACAGCCTTACGAGCAGTACTTC. It codes for CASTRTQPYEQYF.

This clonotype was seen only a few times. The genes are TRBV4-3 and TRBJ1-2, with D unclear. Trimming cost V 3 bases and J 6 bases, with 14 bases left between them. CDR1 LGHNA and CDR2 YSLEER come from the germline V gene. This CDR3 has 14 amino acids. For the CDR3, the DNA is TGCGCCAGCAGCCAGCCGGGGTATGGGGATGGCTACACCTTC. Translation gives CASSQPGYGDGYTF.

The chain uses TRBV14 and TRBJ2-3, with D unresolved. There are 11 residues in the CDR3. CDR1 and CDR2 (germline): SGHDN, FVKESK. Trimming took 8 bases from V and 6 from J, leaving 9 bases between them. DNA for the CDR3: TGTGCCAGCGGATTTGGGGATACGCAGTATTTT. This sequence encodes CASGFGDTQYF.

CDR3 nucleotides: TGTGCCAGCAGCGTCTGGCAGGGTTCATCCGGGGAGCTGTTTTTT. This encodes CASSVWQGSSGELFF. The chain employs TRBV5-5 and TRBJ2-2; a possible D gene is TRBD1 (5 bases). The CDR3 covers 15 residues. Between the trimmed V and J ends, which lost 4 bases and 6 bases, there was a span of 16 bases. From germline, CDR1 is SGHKS and CDR2 YYEKEE (reference sequence).